This section outlines one T cell receptor beta chain sequence together with its context. Its target is not known. The CDR3 loop spans 15 amino acids. J gave up 4 bases and V 2 bases, and 5 bases lay outside the gene matches. Germline V CDR1 and CDR2: SGHTA, FQGTGA. TCRdb re-analysed the reads in MiXCR, keeping a single row per CDR3 protein. The table lists a few hundred thousand distinct CDR3 sequences, about an eighth of them singletons. The sample comes from a study of T cell repertoires in cytomegalovirus infection. Study-wide background: Matching HLA type, along with CMV infection, was indicated by public TCR beta signatures.

Study-wide results and limits: Within the response measured ex vivo, HLA-C-restricted CMV-specific TCR beta clonotypes were dominant. Summed frequency of public TCR beta families distinguished CMV carriers with the relevant HLA.

J is TRBJ2-3 and V is TRBV7-3, with 8 bases aligning to TRBD2. The specimen sequenced was PBMCs. This TCR came from a human donor in good health (CMV status not recorded). Some clones in this sample may be carry-over from other donors' samples. The DNA of the CDR3 is TGTGCCAGCAGCTTATTCGGGGGGGCCCCAGATACGCAGTATTTT. Translation gives CASSLFGGAPDTQYF.